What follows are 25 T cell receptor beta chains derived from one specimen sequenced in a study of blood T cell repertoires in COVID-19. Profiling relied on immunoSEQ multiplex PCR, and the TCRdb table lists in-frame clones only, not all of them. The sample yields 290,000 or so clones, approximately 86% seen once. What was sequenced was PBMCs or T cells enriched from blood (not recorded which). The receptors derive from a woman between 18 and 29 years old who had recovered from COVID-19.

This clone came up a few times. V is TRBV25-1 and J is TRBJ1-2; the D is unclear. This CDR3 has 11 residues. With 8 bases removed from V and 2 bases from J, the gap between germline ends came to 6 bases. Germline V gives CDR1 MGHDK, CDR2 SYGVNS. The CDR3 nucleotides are TGTGCCAGCTGGGAGAACTATGGCTACACCTTC. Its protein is CASWENYGYTF.

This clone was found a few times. The CDR3, as DNA: TGTGCCAGTAGTATATCAGGGGGCTTAAGCAATCAGCCCCAGCATTTT. Translating it yields CASSISGGLSNQPQHF. V usage is TRBV19 and J usage is TRBJ1-5; 8 positions agree with TRBD1. The CDR3 spans 16 residues. Germline trimming cut 2 bases from V and 1 base from J; bases unmatched to any gene: 4. Germline V lookup: CDR1 LNHDA, CDR2 SQIVND (reference sequence).

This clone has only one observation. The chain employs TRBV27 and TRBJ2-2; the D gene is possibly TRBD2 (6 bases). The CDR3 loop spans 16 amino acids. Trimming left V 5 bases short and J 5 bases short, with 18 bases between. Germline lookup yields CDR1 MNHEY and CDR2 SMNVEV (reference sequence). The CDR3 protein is CASSMRRGSRTGELFF. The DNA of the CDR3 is TGTGCCAGCAGTATGAGGCGGGGTAGTCGGACCGGGGAGCTGTTTTTT.

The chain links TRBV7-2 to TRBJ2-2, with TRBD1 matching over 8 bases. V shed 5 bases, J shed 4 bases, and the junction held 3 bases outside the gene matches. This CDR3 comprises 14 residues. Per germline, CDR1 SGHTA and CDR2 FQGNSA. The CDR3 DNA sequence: TGTGCCAGCAGCACGGGACAGGCCACCGGGGAGCTGTTTTTT. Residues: CASSTGQATGELFF.

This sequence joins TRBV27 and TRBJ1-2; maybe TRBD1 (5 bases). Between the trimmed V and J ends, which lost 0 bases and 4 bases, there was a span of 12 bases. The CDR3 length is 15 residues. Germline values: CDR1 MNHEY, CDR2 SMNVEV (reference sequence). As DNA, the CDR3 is TGTGCCAGCAGTTTATCGGGTAGGGGCGGCTATGGCTACACCTTC. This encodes CASSLSGRGGYGYTF.

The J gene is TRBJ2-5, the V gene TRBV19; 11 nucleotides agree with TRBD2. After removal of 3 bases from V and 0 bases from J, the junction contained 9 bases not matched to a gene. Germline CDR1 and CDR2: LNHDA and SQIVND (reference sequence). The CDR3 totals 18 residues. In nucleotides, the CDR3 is TGTGCCAGTAGTATGGCAGCTAGCGGGGGGATGTACCAAGAGACCCAGTACTTC. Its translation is CASSMAASGGMYQETQYF. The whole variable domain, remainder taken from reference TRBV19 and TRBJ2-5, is DGGITQSPKYLFRKEGQNVTLSCEQNLNHDAMYWYRQDPGQGLRLIYYSQIVNDFQKGDIAEGYSVSREKKESFPLTVTSAQKNPTAFYLCASSMAASGGMYQETQYFGPGTRLLVL.

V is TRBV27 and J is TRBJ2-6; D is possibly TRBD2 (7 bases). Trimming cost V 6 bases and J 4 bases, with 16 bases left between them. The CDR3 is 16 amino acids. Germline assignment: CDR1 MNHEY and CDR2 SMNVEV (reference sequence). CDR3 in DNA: TGTGCCAGCAGGACGGGGGGCGCAGCAGGGGCCAACGTCCTGACTTTC. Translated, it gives CASRTGGAAGANVLTF.

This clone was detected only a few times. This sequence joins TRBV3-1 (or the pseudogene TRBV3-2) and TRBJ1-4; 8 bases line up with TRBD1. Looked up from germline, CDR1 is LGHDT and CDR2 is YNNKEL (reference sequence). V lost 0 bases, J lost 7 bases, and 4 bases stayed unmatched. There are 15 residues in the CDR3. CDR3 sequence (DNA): TGTGCCAGCAGCCAAGACCCCCAGGGGGCTGAAAAACTGTTTTTT. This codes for CASSQDPQGAEKLFF.

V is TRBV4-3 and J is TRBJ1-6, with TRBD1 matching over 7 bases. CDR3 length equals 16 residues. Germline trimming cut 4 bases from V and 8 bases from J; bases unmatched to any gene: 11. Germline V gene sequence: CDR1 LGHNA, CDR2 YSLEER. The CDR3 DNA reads TGCGCCAGCAGCCTACAGGGGTCCAGGGGGGATTCACCCCTCCACTTT. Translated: CASSLQGSRGDSPLHF.

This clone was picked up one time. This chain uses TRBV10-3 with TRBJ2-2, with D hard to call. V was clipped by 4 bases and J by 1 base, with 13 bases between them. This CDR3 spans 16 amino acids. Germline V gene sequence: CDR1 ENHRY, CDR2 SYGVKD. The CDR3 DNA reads TGTGCCATCAGTGCCTCGAAGGAGATGAACACCGGGGAGCTGTTTTTT. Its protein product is CAISASKEMNTGELFF.

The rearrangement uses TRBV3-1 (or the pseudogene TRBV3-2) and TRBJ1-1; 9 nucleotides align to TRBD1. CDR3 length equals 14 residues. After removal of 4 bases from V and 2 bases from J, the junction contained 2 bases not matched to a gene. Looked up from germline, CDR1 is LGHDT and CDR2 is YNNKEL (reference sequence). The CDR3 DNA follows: TGTGCCAGCAGCCCCACAGGGGGCAACACTGAAGCTTTCTTT. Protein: CASSPTGGNTEAFF.

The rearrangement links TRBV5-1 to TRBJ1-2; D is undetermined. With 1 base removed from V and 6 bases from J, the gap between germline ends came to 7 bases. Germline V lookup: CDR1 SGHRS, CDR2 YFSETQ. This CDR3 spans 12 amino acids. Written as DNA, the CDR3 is TGCGCCAGCAGCTTGTCCGGGGATGGCTACACCTTC. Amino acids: CASSLSGDGYTF.

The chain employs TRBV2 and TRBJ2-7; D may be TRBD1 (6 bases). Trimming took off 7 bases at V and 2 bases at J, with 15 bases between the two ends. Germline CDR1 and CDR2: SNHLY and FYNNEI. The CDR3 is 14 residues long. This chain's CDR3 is CASTARDMTYEQYF. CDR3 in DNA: TGTGCCAGCACCGCTCGGGACATGACCTACGAGCAGTACTTC.

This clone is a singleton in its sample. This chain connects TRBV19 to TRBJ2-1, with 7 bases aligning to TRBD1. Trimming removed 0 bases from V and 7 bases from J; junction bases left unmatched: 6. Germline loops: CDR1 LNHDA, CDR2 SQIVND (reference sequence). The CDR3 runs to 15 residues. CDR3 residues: CASSIEAGGGNEQFF. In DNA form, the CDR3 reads TGTGCCAGTAGTATAGAGGCAGGGGGTGGAAATGAGCAGTTCTTC.

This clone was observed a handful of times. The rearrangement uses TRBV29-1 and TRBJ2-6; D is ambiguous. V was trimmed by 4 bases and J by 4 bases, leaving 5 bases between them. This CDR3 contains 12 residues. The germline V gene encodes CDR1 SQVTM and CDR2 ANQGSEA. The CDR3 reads CSVVLGANVLTF. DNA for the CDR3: TGCAGCGTTGTACTGGGGGCCAACGTCCTGACTTTC.

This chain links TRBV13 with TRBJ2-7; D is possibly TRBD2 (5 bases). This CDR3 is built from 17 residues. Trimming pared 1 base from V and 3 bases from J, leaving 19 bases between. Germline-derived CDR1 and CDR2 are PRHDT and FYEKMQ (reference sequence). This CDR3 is CASSLVSRDPTSYEQYF. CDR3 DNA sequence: TGTGCCAGCAGCTTAGTCTCCCGGGATCCAACGAGCTACGAGCAGTACTTC.

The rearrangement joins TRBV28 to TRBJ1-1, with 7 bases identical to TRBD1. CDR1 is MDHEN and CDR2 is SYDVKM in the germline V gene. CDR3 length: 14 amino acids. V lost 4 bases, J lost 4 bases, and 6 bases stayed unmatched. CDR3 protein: CASSSTGVVTEAFF. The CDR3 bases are TGTGCCAGCAGTTCAACAGGGGTTGTCACTGAAGCTTTCTTT.

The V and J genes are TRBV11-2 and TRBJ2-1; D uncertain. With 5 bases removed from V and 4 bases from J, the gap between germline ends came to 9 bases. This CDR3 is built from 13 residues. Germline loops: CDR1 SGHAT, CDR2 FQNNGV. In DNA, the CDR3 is TGTGCCAGCAGCCCGACTGTTTACAATGAGCAGTTCTTC. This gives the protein CASSPTVYNEQFF.

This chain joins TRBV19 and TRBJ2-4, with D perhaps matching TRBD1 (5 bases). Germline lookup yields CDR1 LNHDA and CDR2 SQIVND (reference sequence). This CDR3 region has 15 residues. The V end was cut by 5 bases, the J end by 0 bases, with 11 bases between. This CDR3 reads CASSFQQGAKNIQYF. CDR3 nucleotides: TGTGCCAGTAGTTTCCAGCAGGGAGCCAAAAACATTCAGTACTTC. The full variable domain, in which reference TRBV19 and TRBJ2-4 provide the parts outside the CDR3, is DGGITQSPKYLFRKEGQNVTLSCEQNLNHDAMYWYRQDPGQGLRLIYYSQIVNDFQKGDIAEGYSVSREKKESFPLTVTSAQKNPTAFYLCASSFQQGAKNIQYFGAGTRLSVL.

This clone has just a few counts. The CDR3 DNA follows: TGTGCCAGCAGCGACCAGCGACGAGCGGAGAACTATGGCTACACCTTC. Translated: CASSDQRRAENYGYTF. This chain connects TRBV13 to TRBJ1-2, with D unclear. The V end was cut by 5 bases, the J end by 2 bases, with 18 bases between. Germline CDR1 PRHDT, CDR2 FYEKMQ (reference sequence). The CDR3 totals 16 residues.

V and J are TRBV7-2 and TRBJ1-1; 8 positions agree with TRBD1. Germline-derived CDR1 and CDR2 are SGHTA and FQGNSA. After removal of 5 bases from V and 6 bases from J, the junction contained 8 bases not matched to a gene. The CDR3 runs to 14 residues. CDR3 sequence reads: CASSQGQAFPEAFF. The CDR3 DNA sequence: TGTGCCAGCAGCCAGGGACAGGCCTTCCCTGAAGCTTTCTTT.

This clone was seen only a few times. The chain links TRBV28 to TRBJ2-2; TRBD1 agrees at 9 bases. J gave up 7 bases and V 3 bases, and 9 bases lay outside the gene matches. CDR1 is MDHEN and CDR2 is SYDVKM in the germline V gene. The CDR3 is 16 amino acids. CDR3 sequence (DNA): TGTGCCAGCAGTTTCTCCCCGACAGGGGGTATCGGGGAGCTGTTTTTT. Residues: CASSFSPTGGIGELFF.

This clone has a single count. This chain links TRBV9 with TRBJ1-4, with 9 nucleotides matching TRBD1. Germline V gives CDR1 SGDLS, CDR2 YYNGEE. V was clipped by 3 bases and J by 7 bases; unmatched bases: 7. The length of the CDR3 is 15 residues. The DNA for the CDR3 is TGTGCCAGCAGCGAGCGGACAGGGGAAGGTGAAAAACTGTTTTTT. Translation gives CASSERTGEGEKLFF.

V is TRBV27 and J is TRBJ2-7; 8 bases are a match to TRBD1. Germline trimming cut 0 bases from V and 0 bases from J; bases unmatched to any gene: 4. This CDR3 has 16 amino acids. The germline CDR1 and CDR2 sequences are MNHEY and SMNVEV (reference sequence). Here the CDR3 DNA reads TGTGCCAGCAGTTTATCAAGGACAGGGCTCTCCTACGAGCAGTACTTC. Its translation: CASSLSRTGLSYEQYF.

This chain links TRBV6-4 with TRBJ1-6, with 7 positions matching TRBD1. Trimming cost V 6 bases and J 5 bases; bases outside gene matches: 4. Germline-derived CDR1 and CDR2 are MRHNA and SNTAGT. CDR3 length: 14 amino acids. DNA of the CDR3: TGTGCCAGCAGCTCCGGGACAGATAATTCACCCCTCCACTTT. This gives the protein CASSSGTDNSPLHF.